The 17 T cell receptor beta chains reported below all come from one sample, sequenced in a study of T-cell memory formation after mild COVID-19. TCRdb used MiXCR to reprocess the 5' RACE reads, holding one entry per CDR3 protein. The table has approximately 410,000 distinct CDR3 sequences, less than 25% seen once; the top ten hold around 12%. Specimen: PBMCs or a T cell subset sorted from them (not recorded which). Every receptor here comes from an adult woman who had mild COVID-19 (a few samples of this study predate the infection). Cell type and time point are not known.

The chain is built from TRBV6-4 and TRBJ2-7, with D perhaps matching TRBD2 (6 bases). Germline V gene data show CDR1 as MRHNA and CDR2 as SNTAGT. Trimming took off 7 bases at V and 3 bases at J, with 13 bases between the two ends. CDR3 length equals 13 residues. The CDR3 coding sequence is TGTGCCAGCACCGACGAGGAGGGCTACGAGCAGTACTTC. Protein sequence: CASTDEEGYEQYF.

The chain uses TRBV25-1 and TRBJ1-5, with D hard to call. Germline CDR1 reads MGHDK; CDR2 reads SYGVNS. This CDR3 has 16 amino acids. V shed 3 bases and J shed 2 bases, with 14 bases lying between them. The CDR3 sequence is CASSEVEIRGNQPQHF. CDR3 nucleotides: TGTGCCAGCAGTGAGGTGGAGATAAGGGGCAATCAGCCCCAGCATTTT.

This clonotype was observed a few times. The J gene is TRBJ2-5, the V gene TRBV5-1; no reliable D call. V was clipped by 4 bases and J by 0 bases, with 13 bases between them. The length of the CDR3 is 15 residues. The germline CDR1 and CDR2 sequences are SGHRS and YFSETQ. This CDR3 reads CASSLERPNQETQYF. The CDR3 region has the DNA TGCGCCAGCAGCCTGGAAAGGCCAAACCAAGAGACCCAGTACTTC.

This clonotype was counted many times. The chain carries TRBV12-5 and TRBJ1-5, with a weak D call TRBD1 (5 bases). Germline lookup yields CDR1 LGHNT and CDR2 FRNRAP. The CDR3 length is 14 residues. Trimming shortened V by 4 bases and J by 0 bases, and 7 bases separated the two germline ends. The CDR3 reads CASGSGYSNQPQHF. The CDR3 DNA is TGTGCTAGTGGTTCAGGGTATAGCAATCAGCCCCAGCATTTT.

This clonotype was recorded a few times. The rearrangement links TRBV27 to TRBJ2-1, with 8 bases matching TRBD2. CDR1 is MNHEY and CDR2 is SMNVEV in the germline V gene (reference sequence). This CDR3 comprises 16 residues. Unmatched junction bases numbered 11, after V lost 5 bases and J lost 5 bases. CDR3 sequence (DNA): TGTGCCAGCAGTCCCCTCGGAGCGGGAGTCCACAATGAGCAGTTCTTC. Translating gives CASSPLGAGVHNEQFF.

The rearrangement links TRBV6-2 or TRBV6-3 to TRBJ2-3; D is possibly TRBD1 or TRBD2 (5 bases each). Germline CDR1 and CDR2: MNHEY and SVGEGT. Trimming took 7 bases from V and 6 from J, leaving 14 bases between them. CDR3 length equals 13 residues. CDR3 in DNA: TGTGCCAGCACCATCCGGGACCGGGATACGCAGTATTTT. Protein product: CASTIRDRDTQYF.

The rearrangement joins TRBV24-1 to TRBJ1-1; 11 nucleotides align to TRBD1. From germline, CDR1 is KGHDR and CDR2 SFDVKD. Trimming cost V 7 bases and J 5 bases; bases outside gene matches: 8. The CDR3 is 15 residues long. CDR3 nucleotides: TGTGCCACCAGATCAGCGGGGACAGGGGGTACTGAAGCTTTCTTT. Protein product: CATRSAGTGGTEAFF.

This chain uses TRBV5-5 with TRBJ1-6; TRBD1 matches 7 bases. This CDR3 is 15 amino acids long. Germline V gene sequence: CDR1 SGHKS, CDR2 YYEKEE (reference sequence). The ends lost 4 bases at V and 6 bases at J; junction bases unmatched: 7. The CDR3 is CASSPRTGGNSPLHF. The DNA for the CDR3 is TGTGCCAGCAGCCCAAGGACAGGCGGTAATTCACCCCTCCACTTT.

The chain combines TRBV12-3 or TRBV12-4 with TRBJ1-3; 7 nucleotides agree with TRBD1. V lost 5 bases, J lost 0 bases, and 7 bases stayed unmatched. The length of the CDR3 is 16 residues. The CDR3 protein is CASSPKGTVSGNTIYF. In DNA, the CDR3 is TGTGCCAGCAGTCCTAAGGGGACAGTCTCTGGAAACACCATATATTTT.

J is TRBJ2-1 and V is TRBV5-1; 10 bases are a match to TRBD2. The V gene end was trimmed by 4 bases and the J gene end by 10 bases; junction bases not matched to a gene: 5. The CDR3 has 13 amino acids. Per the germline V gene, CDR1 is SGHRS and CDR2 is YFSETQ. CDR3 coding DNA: TGCGCCAGCAGCCAAGAACTAGCGGGAGAGCAGTTCTTC. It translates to CASSQELAGEQFF.

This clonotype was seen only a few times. Written as DNA, the CDR3 is TGTGCCAGCAGCCTGGACACCACAAAACTGTTTTTT. Translating gives CASSLDTTKLFF. The gene calls are TRBV28 and TRBJ1-4; possibly TRBD1 for D (5 bases). V lost 6 bases and J 10 bases, leaving 12 bases between the germline ends. The CDR3 has 12 residues. The germline CDR1 and CDR2 sequences are MDHEN and SYDVKM.

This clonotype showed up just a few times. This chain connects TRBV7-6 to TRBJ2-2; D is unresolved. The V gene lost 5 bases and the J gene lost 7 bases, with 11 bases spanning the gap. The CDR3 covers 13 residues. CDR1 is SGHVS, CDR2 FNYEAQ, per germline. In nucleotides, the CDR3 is TGTGCCAGCAGCCTCGGGTCTCACGGGGAGCTGTTTTTT. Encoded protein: CASSLGSHGELFF.

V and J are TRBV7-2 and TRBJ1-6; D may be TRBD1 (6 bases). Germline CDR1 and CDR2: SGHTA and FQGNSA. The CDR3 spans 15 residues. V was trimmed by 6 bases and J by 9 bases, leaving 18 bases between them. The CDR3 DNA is TGTGCCAGCAGGACAGACAGGTCCGAGGGTTCACCCCTCCACTTT. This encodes CASRTDRSEGSPLHF.

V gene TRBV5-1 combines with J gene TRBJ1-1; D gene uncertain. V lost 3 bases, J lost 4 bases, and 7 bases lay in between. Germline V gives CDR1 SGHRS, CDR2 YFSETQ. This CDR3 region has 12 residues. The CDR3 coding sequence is TGCGCCAGCAGCTCTCACTTCACTGAAGCTTTCTTT. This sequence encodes CASSSHFTEAFF.

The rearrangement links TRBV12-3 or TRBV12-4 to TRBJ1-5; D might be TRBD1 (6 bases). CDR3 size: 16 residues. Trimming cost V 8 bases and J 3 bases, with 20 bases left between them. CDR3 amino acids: CASWRGTSGVNQPQHF. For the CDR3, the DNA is TGTGCCAGCTGGAGGGGGACTTCGGGAGTCAATCAGCCCCAGCATTTT.

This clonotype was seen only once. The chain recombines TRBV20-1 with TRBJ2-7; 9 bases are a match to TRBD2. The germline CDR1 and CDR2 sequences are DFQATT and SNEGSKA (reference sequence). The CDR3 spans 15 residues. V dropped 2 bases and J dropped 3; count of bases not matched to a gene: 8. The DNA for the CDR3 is TGCAGTGCTAGAACGAGCGGGGGGACGATCTACGAGCAGTACTTC. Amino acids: CSARTSGGTIYEQYF.

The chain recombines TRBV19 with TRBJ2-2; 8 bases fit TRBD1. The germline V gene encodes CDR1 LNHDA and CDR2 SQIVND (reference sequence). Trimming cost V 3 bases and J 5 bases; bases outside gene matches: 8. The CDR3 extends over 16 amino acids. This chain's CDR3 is CASSIGAGGGTGELFF. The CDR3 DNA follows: TGTGCCAGTAGTATCGGGGCAGGGGGCGGAACCGGGGAGCTGTTTTTT. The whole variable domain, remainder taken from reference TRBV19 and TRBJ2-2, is DGGITQSPKYLFRKEGQNVTLSCEQNLNHDAMYWYRQDPGQGLRLIYYSQIVNDFQKGDIAEGYSVSREKKESFPLTVTSAQKNPTAFYLCASSIGAGGGTGELFFGEGSRLTVL.